Given below is one TCR beta chain in context. These data are taken from a study of naive and memory T cell subsets. Two oligonucleotides, mixed equimolar, formed the beta constant-region primer covering TRBC1 and TRBC2. In TCRdb, the UMI-ligation and nested PCR reads were re-called with MiXCR into one record per CDR3 protein. The sample includes tens of thousands of distinct CDR3 sequences, about 11% seen only once; the top ten take 15% to 20%. CMV status came from CD4+ T cell IFNgamma after overnight CMV lysate stimulation of fresh PBMCs. Trimming shortened V by 4 bases and J by 4 bases, and 16 bases separated the two germline ends. The germline V gene encodes CDR1 MGHRA and CDR2 YSYEKL. The CDR3 has 15 residues.

The receptor was isolated from a human donor in good health. The J gene is TRBJ2-5, the V gene TRBV4-1, with TRBD2 as a possible D gene (5 bases). Sequencing was done on a sample of central memory CD8+ T cells from blood. The DNA of the CDR3 is TGCGCCAGCAGCCGTACCCGAGCGGCGGTAGAGACCCAGTACTTC. Translation gives CASSRTRAAVETQYF.